The rows below give T cell receptor beta chains drawn from one sample of a study of blood T cells in healthy people across ages. TCRdb reprocessed the 5' RACE reads via MiXCR and lists one record per CDR3 protein. The top ten clones hold 20% to 25% of a sample with almost 1 million distinct CDR3 sequences, roughly 47% of them seen once. The sequencing sample was made of blood. These receptors all stem from a woman aged 55-70 years in good health. Both conserved end residues are part of each CDR3. Fields, in order: CDR3 protein, CDR3 DNA, clone size, D gene, V gene, J gene. D genes are given only for firm matches. Some rows have no size entry. The others give once, few or many, or a class for an expanded clone.

CASSPQAGTDTQYF	TGTGCCAGCAGTCCCCAAGCGGGAACAGATACGCAGTATTTT	.	TRBD2	TRBV28	TRBJ2-3
CASTQGSSAEQYF	TGTGCCAGCACCCAAGGGTCCTCAGCCGAGCAGTACTTC	.	.	TRBV6-6	TRBJ2-7
CASSVEPGAGGPTDTQYF	TGTGCCAGCAGCGTAGAACCCGGAGCGGGAGGGCCAACAGATACGCAGTATTTT	once	TRBD2	TRBV9	TRBJ2-3
CASSQKTGSYEQYF	TGTGCCAGCAGCCAGAAGACAGGCTCCTACGAGCAGTACTTC	.	.	TRBV5-4	TRBJ2-7
CALSQGVEELFF	TGTGCCTTAAGCCAGGGAGTCGAGGAGCTGTTTTTT	.	.	TRBV30	TRBJ2-2
CASSLGTGRVVSYNEQFF	TGTGCCAGCAGCTTAGGGACAGGGCGTGTGGTGTCCTACAATGAGCAGTTCTTC	.	TRBD1	TRBV7-8	TRBJ2-1
CASRGQGFEKLFF	TGTGCCAGCAGGGGACAGGGGTTTGAAAAACTGTTTTTT	.	TRBD1	TRBV28	TRBJ1-4
CASRSPSGSISNEQFF	TGTGCCAGCAGATCACCTAGCGGGAGTATCTCCAATGAGCAGTTCTTC	.	TRBD2	TRBV7-2	TRBJ2-1
CASNNPQGDTQYF	TGTGCCAGCAACAATCCCCAGGGAGATACGCAGTATTTT	few	.	TRBV7-2	TRBJ2-3
CASSQAGGIYNEQFF	TGTGCCAGCAGCCAGGCGGGAGGAATATACAATGAGCAGTTCTTC	few	TRBD2	TRBV4-2	TRBJ2-1
CASSLKRVGDEQYF	TGTGCCAGCAGTTTGAAACGAGTAGGCGACGAGCAGTACTTC	.	.	TRBV12-3/TRBV12-4	TRBJ2-7
CAISDIGGVGPQHF	TGTGCCATCAGTGATATAGGTGGGGTTGGGCCCCAGCATTTT	.	.	TRBV10-3	TRBJ1-5
CASSLDEAGGKNIQYF	TGTGCCAGCAGCTTAGATGAGGCGGGGGGCAAAAACATTCAGTACTTC	few	TRBD2	TRBV7-2	TRBJ2-4
CATSSTGVRTDTQYF	TGTGCCACCAGTTCCACCGGAGTTCGCACAGATACGCAGTATTTT	few	.	TRBV24-1	TRBJ2-3